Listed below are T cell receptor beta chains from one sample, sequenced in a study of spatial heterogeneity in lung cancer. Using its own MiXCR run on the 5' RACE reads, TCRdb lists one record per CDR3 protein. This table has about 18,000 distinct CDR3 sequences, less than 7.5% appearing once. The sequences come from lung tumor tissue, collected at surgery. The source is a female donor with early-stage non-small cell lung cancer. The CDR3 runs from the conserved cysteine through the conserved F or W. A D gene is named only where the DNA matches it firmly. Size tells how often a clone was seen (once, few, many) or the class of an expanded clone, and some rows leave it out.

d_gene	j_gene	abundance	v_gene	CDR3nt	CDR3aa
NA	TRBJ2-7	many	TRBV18	TGTGCCAGCTCACCACCGTACACGGGTCTCAGCTCCTACGAGCAGTACTTC	CASSPPYTGLSSYEQYF
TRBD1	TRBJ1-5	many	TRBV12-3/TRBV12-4	TGTGCCAGCAGTCGAACAGGGGTAGTTCAGCCCCAGCATTTT	CASSRTGVVQPQHF
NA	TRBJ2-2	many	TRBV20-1	TGCAGTGCTAGAAGGGGTTGGGCTGCCGGGGAGCTGTTTTTT	CSARRGWAAGELFF
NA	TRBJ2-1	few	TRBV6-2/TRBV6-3	TGTGCCAGCAGCCTTAAGGGGGAGCAGTTCTTC	CASSLKGEQFF
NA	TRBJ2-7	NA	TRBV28	TGTGCCAGCAGAACCGGGAGCTACGAGCAGTACTTC	CASRTGSYEQYF
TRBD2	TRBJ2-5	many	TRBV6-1	TGTGCCAGCAGTGAGTGGGTAGCGGGAGCGAAGACCCAGTACTTC	CASSEWVAGAKTQYF
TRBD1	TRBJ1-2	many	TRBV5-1	TGCGCCAGCAGGCCGGGACAGGCGGACTATGGCTACACCTTC	CASRPGQADYGYTF
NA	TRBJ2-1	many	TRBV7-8	TGTGCCAGCAGCGCCCCCCGCAGACAGGATCCCTACAATGAGCAGTTCTTC	CASSAPRRQDPYNEQFF
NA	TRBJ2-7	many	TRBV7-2	TGTGCCAGCAGCAACGCGGGCGGAACTAGGGAGCAGTACTTC	CASSNAGGTREQYF
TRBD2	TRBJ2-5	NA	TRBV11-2	TGTGCCAGCAGCTCAGGACTAGCGACAGAGACCCAGTACTTC	CASSSGLATETQYF
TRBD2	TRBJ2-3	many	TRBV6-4	TGTGCCAGCTCTGGAGCGGGGGACACAGATACGCAGTATTTT	CASSGAGDTDTQYF
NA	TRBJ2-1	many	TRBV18	TGTGCCAGCTCACCCCTACCTGAAAATGAGCAGTTCTTC	CASSPLPENEQFF
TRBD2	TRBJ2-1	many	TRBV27	TGTGCCAGCAGCTCCCTTTTCGGGACTAGCGGGAAGAATGAGCAGTTCTTC	CASSSLFGTSGKNEQFF
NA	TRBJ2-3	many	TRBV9	TGTGCCAGCAGCCCCAGCCCTGCCCTCACAGATACGCAGTATTTT	CASSPSPALTDTQYF
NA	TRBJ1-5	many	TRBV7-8	TGTGCCAGCAGCCTCCACTCTAATCGTAATCAGCCCCAGCATTTT	CASSLHSNRNQPQHF
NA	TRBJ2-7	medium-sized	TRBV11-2	TGTGCCAGCAGCTTTAACCTGAGGGGATTCTTAACCTACGAGCAGTACTTC	CASSFNLRGFLTYEQYF
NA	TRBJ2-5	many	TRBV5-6	TGTGCCAGCAGCATGGGGGTGTCAGGGTCGGAGACCCAGTACTTC	CASSMGVSGSETQYF
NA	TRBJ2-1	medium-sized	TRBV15	TGTGCCACCAGCGGAAAAGGGCGGGATGAGCAGTTCTTC	CATSGKGRDEQFF
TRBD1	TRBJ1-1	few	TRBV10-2	TGCGCCAGCAGTCCGTCAAGCAGGGGGTCGAGCACTGAAGCTTTCTTT	CASSPSSRGSSTEAFF
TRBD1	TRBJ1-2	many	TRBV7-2	TGTGCCACTGGCCGGGACAGGGTTCCTTATGGCTACACCTTC	CATGRDRVPYGYTF
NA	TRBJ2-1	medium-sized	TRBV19	TGTGCCAGTTCGCATGACAGGCAAGTCGGTGGGCAGTTCTTC	CASSHDRQVGGQFF
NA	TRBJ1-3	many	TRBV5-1	TGCGCCAGCAGCCGGGACAACTCTGGAAACACCATATATTTT	CASSRDNSGNTIYF
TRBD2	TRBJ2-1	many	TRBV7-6	TGTGCCAGCAGCTTAGAGGCGGGAGGTCGGTTCTTC	CASSLEAGGRFF
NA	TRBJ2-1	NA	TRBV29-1	TGCAGCGTTGAGAGTGTGTGGGGCCTCTCCAACAATGAGCAGTTCTTC	CSVESVWGLSNNEQFF
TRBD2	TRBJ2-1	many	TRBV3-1	TGTGCCAGCAGCCTCCAACTGACTAGCGGTAATGAGCAGTTCTTC	CASSLQLTSGNEQFF
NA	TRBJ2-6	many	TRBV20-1	TGCAGTGCTAGAGACCAGACAGATATCGCTTCGGGGGCCAACGTCCTGACTTTC	CSARDQTDIASGANVLTF
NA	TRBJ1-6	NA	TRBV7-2	TGTGCCAGCAGCTTAATATACTCACCCCTCCACTTT	CASSLIYSPLHF
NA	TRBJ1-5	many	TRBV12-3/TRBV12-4	TGTGCCAGCAGCCGGGGGGGCACCAATCAGCCCCAGCATTTT	CASSRGGTNQPQHF
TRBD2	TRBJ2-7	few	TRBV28	TGTGCCAGCAGTCCAAGACTAGCGGGCCTGTACGAGCAGTACTTC	CASSPRLAGLYEQYF
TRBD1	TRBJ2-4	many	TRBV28	TGTGCCAGCGGCGGGGACAGGGTAGTAAACATTCAGTACTTC	CASGGDRVVNIQYF
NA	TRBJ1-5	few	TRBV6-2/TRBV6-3	TGTGCCAGCAGTTACTCGGGTCAGGTCAATCAGCCCCAGCATTTT	CASSYSGQVNQPQHF
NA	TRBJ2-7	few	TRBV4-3	TGCGCCAGCAGCCAATATTTCGTCAAGGACCGCGGCTACGAGCAGTACTTC	CASSQYFVKDRGYEQYF
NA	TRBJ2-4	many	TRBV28	TGTGCCAGCAATCTAGCCAAAAACATTCAGTACTTC	CASNLAKNIQYF
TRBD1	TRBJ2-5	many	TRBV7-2	TGTGCCAGCAGCTTAGGGACAGGGGGCAGTAGAGAGACCCAGTACTTC	CASSLGTGGSRETQYF
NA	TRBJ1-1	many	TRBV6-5	TGTGCCAGCATTGGGAGTGAGGGATGGGGCACTGAAGCTTTCTTT	CASIGSEGWGTEAFF
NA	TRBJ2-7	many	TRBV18	TGTGCCAGCTCACCACCCCAGGGAAGCTCCTACGAGCAGTACTTC	CASSPPQGSSYEQYF
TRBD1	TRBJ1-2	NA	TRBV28	TGTGCCAGCACACTCAACCCCGACAGGGGGGAAAATGGCTACACCTTC	CASTLNPDRGENGYTF
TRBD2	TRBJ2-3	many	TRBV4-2	TGTGCCAGCAGCCAAGAATTAGGGACTAGCGGGGGCACAGATACGCAGTATTTT	CASSQELGTSGGTDTQYF
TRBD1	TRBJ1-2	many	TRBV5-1	TGCGCCAGCAGCTCCAGGGGGTCCTACACAGGGGACGGCTACACCTTC	CASSSRGSYTGDGYTF
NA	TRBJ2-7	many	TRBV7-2	TGTGCCAGCAGCCCTAGAAGGGACTCCTACGAGCAGTACTTC	CASSPRRDSYEQYF
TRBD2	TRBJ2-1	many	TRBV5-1	TGCGCCAGCAGCTTGCTCGGACTAGCGGAGACGGATGAGCAGTTCTTC	CASSLLGLAETDEQFF
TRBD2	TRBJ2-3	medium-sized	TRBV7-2	TGTGCCAGCAGGTGGGGGGGAGATACGCAGTATTTT	CASRWGGDTQYF
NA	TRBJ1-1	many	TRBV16	TGTGCCAGCAGCCACCCCCCCGAGTGGGGTTCCGGGGAAGCTTTCTTT	CASSHPPEWGSGEAFF
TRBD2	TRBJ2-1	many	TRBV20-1	TGCAGTGCTAGACCCCCCGGGACTAGCGGGAGTAAACTTTACAATGAGCAGTTCTTC	CSARPPGTSGSKLYNEQFF
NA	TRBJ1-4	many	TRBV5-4	TGTGCCAGCAGCTTGGATATGGACAGAGATGTCGAAAAACTGTTTTTT	CASSLDMDRDVEKLFF